The 21 T cell receptor beta chains reported below all come from one sample, sequenced in a study of blood T cells in healthy people across ages. A sample-barcoded 5' primer and a J-beta primer mix were used in a second PCR of roughly 7 to 11 cycles. TCRdb passed the 5' RACE reads through MiXCR, listing each CDR3 protein once. The data hold over 750,000 distinct CDR3 sequences, with 25% observed a single time. The sample was also reused in another study, on T cells of mothers and their children.

The material sequenced was blood. The receptors stem from a boy between 10 and 17 years old in good health.

The rearrangement joins TRBV29-1 to TRBJ1-2; D remains ambiguous. This CDR3 spans 15 amino acids. Germline CDR1 reads SQVTM; CDR2 reads ANQGSEA. The V end was cut by 1 base, the J end by 4 bases, with 16 bases between. The CDR3 nucleotides are TGCAGCGTTGAAGTGGTGGCTCTTCCTTTCTATGGCTACACCTTC. This codes for CSVEVVALPFYGYTF.

This clonotype has at least ten counts. The chain couples TRBV5-5 to TRBJ1-4, with D maybe TRBD1 (6 bases). CDR3 length equals 16 residues. V gave up 4 bases and J gave up 1 base, with 14 bases separating them. The germline V gene encodes CDR1 SGHKS and CDR2 YYEKEE (reference sequence). CDR3 sequence reads: CASSPGGGRTNEKLFF. The CDR3 DNA reads TGTGCCAGCAGCCCTGGAGGGGGGCGAACTAATGAAAAACTGTTTTTT.

This clonotype was observed a handful of times. This chain connects TRBV29-1 to TRBJ2-4; D unresolved. CDR1 and CDR2 from the germline V gene are SQVTM and ANQGSEA. V lost 4 bases to trimming and J lost 14 bases, with 18 bases between them. The CDR3 totals 12 residues. The CDR3 nucleotides read TGCAGCGTTGGGCCCAAAAGACACTTGGAGTACTTC. Protein sequence: CSVGPKRHLEYF.

This clonotype has more than one count but fewer than ten. The chain is built from TRBV20-1 and TRBJ2-3, with 10 positions matching TRBD2. Trimming removed 2 bases from V and 2 bases from J; junction bases left unmatched: 7. Germline loops: CDR1 DFQATT, CDR2 SNEGSKA (reference sequence). The CDR3 sequence is 16 residues long. For the CDR3, the DNA is TGCAGTGCTAGACTAGCGGGGGAGTACCCCACAGATACGCAGTATTTT. Its protein is CSARLAGEYPTDTQYF.

The V gene is TRBV5-6, the J gene TRBJ2-6; TRBD1 matches at 9 bases. This CDR3 has 16 residues. CDR1 and CDR2 from the germline V gene are SGHDT and YYEEEE. J gave up 3 bases and V 4 bases, and 5 bases lay outside the gene matches. CDR3 coding DNA: TGTGCCAGCAGCCGGGACAGGGTCTTTGGGGCCAACGTCCTGACTTTC. Protein sequence: CASSRDRVFGANVLTF.

V is TRBV13 and J is TRBJ2-5, with TRBD2 matching 15 bases. The CDR3 length is 16 residues. The trim removed 5 bases at V and 2 bases at J, leaving 3 bases unmatched. Germline values: CDR1 PRHDT, CDR2 FYEKMQ (reference sequence). The CDR3 spells CASSRGTSGGQETQYF. CDR3 DNA sequence: TGTGCCAGCAGCCGAGGGACTAGCGGGGGGCAAGAGACCCAGTACTTC.

The CDR3 here is CASSQVRGGPSYNEQFF. CDR3 nucleotides: TGCGCCAGCAGCCAAGTAAGAGGGGGACCCTCCTACAATGAGCAGTTCTTC. The gene calls are TRBV4-3 and TRBJ2-1, with D perhaps matching TRBD1 (6 bases). This CDR3 has 17 residues. The V and J ends lost 1 base and 0 bases respectively, with 13 bases between them. Germline loops: CDR1 LGHNA, CDR2 YSLEER.

The V and J genes are TRBV6-5 and TRBJ2-1; either TRBD1 or TRBD2 may supply D (5 bases each). Trimming cost V 2 bases and J 4 bases, with 12 bases left between them. This CDR3 has 15 amino acids. Looked up from germline, CDR1 is MNHEY and CDR2 is SVGAGI. CDR3 loop: CASSYGGVGYNEQFF. In DNA, the CDR3 is TGTGCCAGCAGTTACGGGGGAGTAGGATACAATGAGCAGTTCTTC.

This chain links TRBV9 with TRBJ2-1; 9 bases map to TRBD2. The CDR3 consists of 15 residues. The V segment lost 0 bases and the J segment 6 bases; nucleotides outside the gene matches: 4. In germline, CDR1 is SGDLS, CDR2 YYNGEE. The DNA of the CDR3 is TGTGCCAGCAGCGTAGTGGCGGGGGGGGGCAATGAGCAGTTCTTC. Translated: CASSVVAGGGNEQFF. The full variable domain, rest sourced from reference TRBV9 and TRBJ2-1, is DSGVTQTPKHLITATGQRVTLRCSPRSGDLSVYWYQQSLDQGLQFLIQYYNGEERAKGNILERFSAQQFPDLHSELNLSSLELGDSALYFCASSVVAGGGNEQFFGPGTRLTVL.

The chain carries TRBV7-2 and TRBJ2-3; D possibly corresponds to TRBD2 (5 bases). Trimming removed 5 bases from V and 0 bases from J, with 12 bases in between. There are 15 residues in the CDR3. Germline loops: CDR1 SGHTA, CDR2 FQGNSA. CDR3 in DNA: TGTGCCAGCAGCCCAGACTATCTTAGCACAGATACGCAGTATTTT. Protein: CASSPDYLSTDTQYF.

This clonotype was observed a few times. This chain links TRBV11-2 with TRBJ1-4, with 7 bases matching TRBD1. From germline, CDR1 is SGHAT and CDR2 FQNNGV. The CDR3 loop spans 14 amino acids. Unmatched junction bases numbered 4, after V lost 5 bases and J lost 4 bases. CDR3 sequence reads: CASSQGGNNEKLFF. CDR3 in DNA: TGTGCCAGCAGCCAAGGGGGCAATAATGAAAAACTGTTTTTT.

The chain joins TRBV12-3 or TRBV12-4 to TRBJ1-3; no clear D gene. The CDR3 totals 16 residues. With 9 bases removed from V and 4 bases from J, the gap between germline ends came to 22 bases. The CDR3, as DNA: TGTGCCAGTAATCCTGATTTAAGGCCGGTCGGAAACACCATATATTTT. Its protein is CASNPDLRPVGNTIYF.

The sample holds many counts of this clonotype. This chain connects TRBV7-2 to TRBJ2-1; D possibly corresponds to TRBD2 (5 bases). V gave up 0 bases and J gave up 0 bases, with 12 bases separating them. CDR3 length equals 17 residues. CDR1 is SGHTA and CDR2 is FQGNSA in the germline V gene. This CDR3 is CASSLAGSGSSYNEQFF. CDR3 bases: TGTGCCAGCAGCTTAGCTGGGTCGGGGAGCTCCTACAATGAGCAGTTCTTC.

V gene TRBV7-2 combines with J gene TRBJ2-5, with D perhaps TRBD1 or TRBD2 (5 bases each). Trimming pared 5 bases from V and 4 bases from J, leaving 14 bases between. Germline V gene sequence: CDR1 SGHTA, CDR2 FQGNSA. The CDR3 loop spans 14 amino acids. DNA for the CDR3: TGTGCCAGCAGCCGGGGACCTCAAGGAGAGACCCAGTACTTC. Translating gives CASSRGPQGETQYF.

On this clonotype: One end of the junction varies from germline; a read error may be responsible. The chain combines TRBV5-6 with TRBJ2-2, with D perhaps matching TRBD1 or TRBD2 (5 bases each). Per germline, CDR1 SGHDT and CDR2 YYEEEE. CDR3 length: 16 amino acids. In nucleotides, the CDR3 is TGTGCCAGCAGCTTGGCAGGGTTAGGGGCCACCGGGGAGCTGTTCTTT. Translated: CASSLAGLGATGELFF.

This clonotype was seen more than once but under ten times. The chain couples TRBV20-1 to TRBJ1-2; 8 nucleotides align to TRBD1. V dropped 3 bases and J dropped 4; count of bases not matched to a gene: 7. In germline, CDR1 is DFQATT, CDR2 SNEGSKA (reference sequence). The CDR3 totals 14 residues. The CDR3 nucleotides read TGCAGTGCTAGTGTGACAGGGGAAGTCTATGGCTACACCTTC. This gives the protein CSASVTGEVYGYTF.

This sequence joins TRBV7-8 and TRBJ1-3, with D unclear. The CDR3 extends over 15 amino acids. Germline V CDR1 and CDR2: SGHVS, FQNEAQ. Between the trimmed V and J ends, which lost 5 bases and 2 bases, there was a span of 13 bases. CDR3 amino acids: CASSPSSIPGNTIYF. Here the CDR3 DNA reads TGTGCCAGCAGCCCTTCAAGCATCCCTGGAAACACCATATATTTT.

The chain is built from TRBV20-1 and TRBJ2-7, with no clear D. Deletions cut 0 bases from V and 7 bases from J, with 13 bases between. Germline V lookup: CDR1 DFQATT, CDR2 SNEGSKA (reference sequence). There are 13 residues in the CDR3. This CDR3 reads CSARDKGRREQYF. The CDR3 DNA reads TGCAGTGCTAGAGATAAAGGCCGAAGGGAGCAGTACTTC.

A few counts support this clonotype. V usage is TRBV20-1 and J usage is TRBJ1-4; the D gene is possibly TRBD1 (5 bases). This CDR3 spans 15 amino acids. Germline V CDR1 and CDR2: DFQATT, SNEGSKA (reference sequence). The V gene lost 0 bases and the J gene lost 0 bases, with 8 bases spanning the gap. The CDR3: CSARESGATNEKLFF. The CDR3 coding sequence is TGCAGTGCTAGAGAATCGGGGGCAACTAATGAAAAACTGTTTTTT.

The chain recombines TRBV29-1 with TRBJ2-3; a weak D match, TRBD1 (5 bases). V was cut by 4 bases and J by 2 bases, with 10 bases left in between. This CDR3 region has 13 residues. Germline V lookup: CDR1 SQVTM, CDR2 ANQGSEA. CDR3 bases: TGCAGCGTTGGGCAGGGCATCACAGATACGCAGTATTTT. Protein sequence: CSVGQGITDTQYF.

V is TRBV6-2 or TRBV6-3 and J is TRBJ1-1; maybe TRBD1 (5 bases). Trimming took off 3 bases at V and 8 bases at J, with 10 bases between the two ends. Germline V lookup: CDR1 MNHEY, CDR2 SVGEGT. This CDR3 spans 12 amino acids. CDR3 region: CASSYGGGEAFF. The DNA of the CDR3 is TGTGCCAGCAGTTATGGCGGGGGAGAAGCTTTCTTT.